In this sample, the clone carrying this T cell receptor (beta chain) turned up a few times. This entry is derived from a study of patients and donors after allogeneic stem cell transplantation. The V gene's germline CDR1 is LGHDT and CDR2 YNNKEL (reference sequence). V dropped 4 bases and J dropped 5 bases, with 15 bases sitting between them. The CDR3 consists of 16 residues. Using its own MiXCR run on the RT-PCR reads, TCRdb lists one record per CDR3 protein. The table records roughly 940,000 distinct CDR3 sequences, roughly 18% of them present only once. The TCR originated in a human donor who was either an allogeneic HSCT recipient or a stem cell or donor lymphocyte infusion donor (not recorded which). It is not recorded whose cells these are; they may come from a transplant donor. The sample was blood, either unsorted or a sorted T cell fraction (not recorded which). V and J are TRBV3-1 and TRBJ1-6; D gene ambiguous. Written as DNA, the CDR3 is TGTGCCAGCAGCCTCCACGGGATAGAGGATAATTCACCCCTCCACTTT. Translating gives CASSLHGIEDNSPLHF. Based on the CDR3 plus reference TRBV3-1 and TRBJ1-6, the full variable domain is DTAVSQTPKYLVTQMGNDKSIKCEQNLGHDTMYWYKQDSKKFLKIMFSYNNKELIINETVPNRFSPKSPDKAHLNLHINSLELGDSAVYFCASSLHGIEDNSPLHFGNGTRLTVT.